Sequencing of this TCR beta chain was carried out in a study of control samples from healthy donors and cancer patients. CDR1 and CDR2 (germline): GTSNPN, SVGIG (reference sequence). The CDR3 contains 11 residues. V lost 7 bases, J lost 3 bases, and 10 bases lay in between. Method: immunoSEQ multiplex PCR; TCRdb's copy keeps in-frame clones and lacks some. The sample contains some 220,000 clones, over 90% of which appear only once. The J gene is TRBJ2-7, the V gene TRBV30, with D perhaps given as TRBD1 or TRBD2 (5 bases each). The specimen sequenced was blood. This receptor was taken from a man aged 45 to 65 in good health. CDR3 in amino acids: CASTRGYEQYF. In DNA form, the CDR3 reads TGTGCCTCTACGAGGGGCTACGAGCAGTACTTC. The full variable domain, rest sourced from reference TRBV30 and TRBJ2-7, is SQTIHQWPATLVQPVGSPLSLECTVEGTSNPNLYWYRQAAGRGLQLLFYSVGIGQISSEVPQNLSASRPQDRQFILSSKKLLLSDSGFYLCASTRGYEQYFGPGTRLTVT.